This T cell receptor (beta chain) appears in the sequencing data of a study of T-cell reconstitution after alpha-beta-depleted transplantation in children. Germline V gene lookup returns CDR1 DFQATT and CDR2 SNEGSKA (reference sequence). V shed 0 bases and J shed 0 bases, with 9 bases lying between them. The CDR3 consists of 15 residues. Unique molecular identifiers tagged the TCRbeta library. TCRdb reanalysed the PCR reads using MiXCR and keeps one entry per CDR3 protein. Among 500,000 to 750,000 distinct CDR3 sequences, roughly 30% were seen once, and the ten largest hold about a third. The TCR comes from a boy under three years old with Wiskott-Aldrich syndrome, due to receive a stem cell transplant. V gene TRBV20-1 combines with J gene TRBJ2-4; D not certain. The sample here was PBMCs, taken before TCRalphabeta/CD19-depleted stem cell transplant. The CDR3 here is CSARDPGSAKNIQYF. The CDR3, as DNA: TGCAGTGCTAGAGATCCCGGGTCAGCCAAAAACATTCAGTACTTC.